The 14 T cell receptor beta chains below were found in one sample sequenced in a study of cytomegalovirus exposure and HLA in healthy donors. Primers for the PCR totalled 60 Vbeta and 13 Jbeta. The assay was immunoSEQ multiplex PCR, and TCRdb's table has in-frame clones only and misses some. In the table there are about 57,000 clones, more than 70% of which are singletons. Sample: PBMCs. The receptors stem from a male donor in good health and CMV-seronegative.

In this sample, this clone turned up a few times. The chain couples TRBV6-6 to TRBJ1-2, with 7 bases lining up with TRBD1. CDR1 and CDR2 (germline): MNHNY, SVGAGI (reference sequence). The CDR3 contains 14 residues. Unmatched junction bases numbered 9, after V lost 7 bases and J lost 4 bases. This CDR3 is CASKGTAESYGYTF. The CDR3 bases are TGTGCCAGCAAGGGGACAGCGGAGAGCTATGGCTACACCTTC.

The chain has TRBV18 and TRBJ1-4; 7 bases are a match to TRBD1. This CDR3 has 17 residues. CDR1 KGHSH and CDR2 LQKENI come from the germline V gene. Trimming removed 4 bases from V and 2 bases from J; junction bases left unmatched: 10. Here the CDR3 reads CASSRSGDSSTNEKLFF. CDR3 DNA: TGTGCCAGCTCACGCTCCGGGGACAGTTCCACTAATGAAAAACTGTTTTTT.

The V and J genes are TRBV9 and TRBJ2-7; 7 positions match TRBD1. V lost 0 bases to trimming and J lost 0 bases; unmatched junction nucleotides: 3. The germline gives CDR1 SGDLS, CDR2 YYNGEE. CDR3 size: 15 residues. The CDR3 region is CASSVGGGTSYEQYF. For the CDR3, the DNA is TGTGCCAGCAGCGTAGGAGGGGGCACCTCCTACGAGCAGTACTTC.

This rearrangement joins TRBV21-1 to TRBJ2-7; TRBD1 was called by the table and not checked on the DNA. TRBV21-1 is a pseudogene segment. This CDR3 region has 12 residues. CDR3 protein: CASSPQGDEQYF. For the CDR3, the DNA is TGTGCCAGCAGCCCCCAAGGGGACGAGCAGTACTTC.

By share, this clone counts as medium-sized. The rearrangement links TRBV25-1 to TRBJ2-3, with 8 nucleotides matching TRBD1. Looked up from germline, CDR1 is MGHDK and CDR2 is SYGVNS. The CDR3 covers 14 residues. Germline trimming cut 2 bases from V and 6 bases from J; bases unmatched to any gene: 4. The CDR3: CASSETGGMDTQYF. CDR3 bases: TGTGCCAGCAGTGAAACAGGGGGGATGGATACGCAGTATTTT. Together with reference TRBV25-1 and TRBJ2-3, the CDR3 gives the full variable domain: EADIYQTPRYLVIGTGKKITLECSQTMGHDKMYWYQQDPGMELHLIHYSYGVNSTEKGDLSSESTVSRIRTEHFPLTLESARPSHTSQYLCASSETGGMDTQYFGPGTRLTVL.

The chain combines TRBV19 with TRBJ2-5; 11 bases match TRBD1. The J call may be incorrect, as the DNA end agrees better with TRBJ2-7. The CDR3 consists of 14 residues. Germline V gene data show CDR1 as LNHDA and CDR2 as SQIVND (reference sequence). The CDR3 DNA reads as TGTGCCAGTAGCCGGGACAGGGGGGCCTACGAGCAGTACTTC. It codes for CASSRDRGAYEQYF.

The rearrangement uses TRBV19 and TRBJ2-1, with D tentatively TRBD1 (6 bases). V dropped 3 bases and J dropped 8 bases, with 17 bases sitting between them. CDR1 and CDR2 from the germline V gene are LNHDA and SQIVND (reference sequence). The CDR3 is made up of 15 amino acids. The CDR3, as DNA: TGTGCCAGTAGTATGGCCCAGGGGACGCTACATGAGCAGTTCTTC. Translation gives CASSMAQGTLHEQFF. The variable domain in full, completed from reference TRBV19 and TRBJ2-1, reads DGGITQSPKYLFRKEGQNVTLSCEQNLNHDAMYWYRQDPGQGLRLIYYSQIVNDFQKGDIAEGYSVSREKKESFPLTVTSAQKNPTAFYLCASSMAQGTLHEQFFGPGTRLTVL.

The J gene is TRBJ2-7, the V gene TRBV14; no reliable D call. The CDR3 length is 12 residues. Germline lookup yields CDR1 SGHDN and CDR2 FVKESK. V was clipped by 4 bases and J by 3 bases, with 7 bases between them. As DNA, the CDR3 is TGTGCCAGCAGCCGGCTCGTCTACGAGCAGTACTTC. Translating gives CASSRLVYEQYF. Full variable domain (remainder filled in from reference TRBV14 and TRBJ2-7): EAGVTQFPSHSVIEKGQTVTLRCDPISGHDNLYWYRRVMGKEIKFLLHFVKESKQDESGMPNNRFLAERTGGTYSTLKVQPAELEDSGVYFCASSRLVYEQYFGPGTRLTVT.

This chain joins TRBV11-2 and TRBJ2-1; TRBD2 agrees at 11 bases. The V gene's germline CDR1 is SGHAT and CDR2 FQNNGV. With 6 bases clipped from V and 5 bases from J, the junction kept 3 bases outside the gene matches. This CDR3 spans 14 amino acids. This CDR3 reads CASRIAGGNNEQFF. The DNA for the CDR3 is TGTGCCAGCAGGATAGCGGGGGGGAACAATGAGCAGTTCTTC.

The rearrangement uses TRBV7-2 and TRBJ1-2; TRBD1 is a possible D gene (6 bases). V was cut by 2 bases and J by 3 bases, with 16 bases left in between. Germline values: CDR1 SGHTA, CDR2 FQGNSA. CDR3 size: 16 residues. CDR3 in DNA: TGTGCCAGCAGCTTAACGGGGGGGCTCGGGCACTATGGCTACACCTTC. Amino acid sequence: CASSLTGGLGHYGYTF. The complete variable domain, with remaining parts taken from reference TRBV7-2 and TRBJ1-2, reads GAGVSQSPSNKVTEKGKDVELRCDPISGHTALYWYRQSLGQGLEFLIYFQGNSAPDKSGLPSDRFSAERTGGSVSTLTIQRTQQEDSAVYLCASSLTGGLGHYGYTFGSGTRLTVV.

In this sample, this clone turned up a few times. This chain uses TRBV19 with TRBJ1-1, with D tentatively TRBD1 (5 bases). This CDR3 contains 16 residues. Germline lookup yields CDR1 LNHDA and CDR2 SQIVND (reference sequence). Trimming shortened V by 5 bases and J by 0 bases, and 16 bases separated the two germline ends. CDR3 sequence reads: CASSHSGNRMNTEAFF. The CDR3 nucleotides are TGTGCCAGTAGTCACTCAGGGAACAGAATGAACACTGAAGCTTTCTTT.

The chain combines TRBV15 with TRBJ2-7, with TRBD1 identical over 10 bases. Germline V gene data show CDR1 as LNHNV and CDR2 as YYDKDF (reference sequence). This CDR3 is built from 16 residues. V was pared by 1 base and J by 7 bases, with 10 bases of the junction left unmatched. The CDR3 DNA follows: TGTGCCACCAGCAGAGTCCTAGACAGGGGGCTAGGGGAGCAGTACTTC. This encodes CATSRVLDRGLGEQYF.

The chain combines TRBV30 with TRBJ2-3, with D possibly matching TRBD2 (5 bases). The ends were cut back, 3 bases at V and 1 base at J, with 11 bases in the middle. CDR1 and CDR2 (germline): GTSNPN, SVGIG (reference sequence). This CDR3 has 14 amino acids. CDR3 protein: CAWSELGGTDTQYF. The CDR3 bases are TGTGCCTGGAGCGAGTTGGGAGGCACAGATACGCAGTATTTT.

The gene calls are TRBV7-2 and TRBJ2-3; 8 nucleotides agree with TRBD1. The CDR3 runs 13 residues. The V gene end was trimmed by 8 bases and the J gene end by 5 bases; junction bases not matched to a gene: 6. Per germline, CDR1 SGHTA and CDR2 FQGNSA. CDR3 nucleotides: TGTGCCAGCGGCAGGGGGCAGGAAGATACGCAGTATTTT. As protein: CASGRGQEDTQYF.